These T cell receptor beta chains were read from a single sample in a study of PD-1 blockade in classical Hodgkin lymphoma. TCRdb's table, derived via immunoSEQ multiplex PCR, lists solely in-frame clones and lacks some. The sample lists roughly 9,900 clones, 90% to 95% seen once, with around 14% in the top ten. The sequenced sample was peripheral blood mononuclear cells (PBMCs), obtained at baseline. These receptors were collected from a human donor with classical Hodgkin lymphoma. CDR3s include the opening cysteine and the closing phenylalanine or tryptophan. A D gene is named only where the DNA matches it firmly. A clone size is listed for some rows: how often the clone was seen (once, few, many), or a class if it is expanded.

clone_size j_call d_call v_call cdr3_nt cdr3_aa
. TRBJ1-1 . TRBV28 TGTGCCAGCAGTTTTCCCATTACAGGCGAAGCTTTCTTT CASSFPITGEAFF
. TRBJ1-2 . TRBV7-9 TGTGCCAGCAGCCCGACCGGGGGCTACACCTTC CASSPTGGYTF
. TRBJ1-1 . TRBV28 TGTGCCAGCAGTTGGTGGCAGGGGTCGGCTGAAGCTTTCTTT CASSWWQGSAEAFF
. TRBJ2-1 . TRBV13 TGTGCCAGCAGCTTATCACTAGCTATAAATGAGCAGTTCTTC CASSLSLAINEQFF
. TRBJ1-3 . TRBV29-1 TGCAGCGTGCAGCCGGACAGTGGAAACACCATATATTTT CSVQPDSGNTIYF
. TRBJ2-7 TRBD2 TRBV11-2 TGTGCCAGCAGCCAGGCTACTAGCGGGAGCTTGAACGAGCAGTACTTC CASSQATSGSLNEQYF
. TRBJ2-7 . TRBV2 TGTGCCAGCAAGGACACCCACCCGTCCTACGAGCAGTACTTC CASKDTHPSYEQYF
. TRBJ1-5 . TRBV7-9 TGTGCCAGCACCCCAATAGGGGGGGCGCATAATCAGCCCCAGCATTTT CASTPIGGAHNQPQHF
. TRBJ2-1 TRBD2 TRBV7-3 TGTGCCAGCAGCTCGAATAGCGGGAGCGAGAATGAGCAGTTCTTC CASSSNSGSENEQFF
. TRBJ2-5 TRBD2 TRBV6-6 TGTGCCAGCAGTTACAGGCGGGAGGGCTTTGAGACCCAGTACTTC CASSYRREGFETQYF
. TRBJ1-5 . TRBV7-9 TGTGCCAGCAGCTTAAGCCTCGGGCGCAATCAGCCCCAGCATTTT CASSLSLGRNQPQHF
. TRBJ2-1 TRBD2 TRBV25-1 TGTGCCAGCAGTCAGCGTAGCGGGAGTTGGGTTGAGCAGTTCTTC CASSQRSGSWVEQFF
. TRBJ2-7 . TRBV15 TGTGCCACCAGCAGAGATCGAGGAAATTCCTACGAGCAGTACTTC CATSRDRGNSYEQYF
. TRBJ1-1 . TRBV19 TGTGCCAGTAGTATGACAGGCGGGAACACTGAAGCTTTCTTT CASSMTGGNTEAFF
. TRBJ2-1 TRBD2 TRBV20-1 TGCAGTGCTCAGCGGGAGCTCGAGCAGTTCTTC CSAQRELEQFF
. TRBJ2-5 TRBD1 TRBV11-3 TGTGCCAGCACCCCCTGGGGGACAGGAGAGACCCAGTACTTC CASTPWGTGETQYF
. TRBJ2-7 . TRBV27 TGTGCCAGCAGTGCTATTCCCCCCTCCTACGAGCAGTACTTC CASSAIPPSYEQYF
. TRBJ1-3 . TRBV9 TGTGCCAGCAGCTCTGGAAACACCATATATTTT CASSSGNTIYF
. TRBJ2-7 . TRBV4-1 TGCGCCAGCACCGCCTCCTTGGGGGCCTACGAGCAGTACTTC CASTASLGAYEQYF
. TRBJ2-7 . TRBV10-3 TGTGCCATCGGGAGCGGCGAGCAGTACTTC CAIGSGEQYF
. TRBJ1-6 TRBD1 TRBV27 TGTGCCAGCAGTTTCGGGACAGGGGGCCTCGATGTGAATTCACCCCTCCACTTT CASSFGTGGLDVNSPLHF
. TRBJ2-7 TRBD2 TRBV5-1 TGCGCCAGCAGCTTAGAGGGACTAGCGCCTGCACCAATGGAGCAGTACTTC CASSLEGLAPAPMEQYF
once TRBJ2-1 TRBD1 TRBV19 TGTGCCAGTAGTATGCGAGACAGGGCCCCCAATGAGCAGTTCTTC CASSMRDRAPNEQFF
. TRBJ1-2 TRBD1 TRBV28 TGTGCCAGCAGGTCCACCGGGACAGCTAACTATGGCTACACCTTC CASRSTGTANYGYTF
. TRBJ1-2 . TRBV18 TGTGCCAGCTCACCATTTTCAGGACTTAACTATGGCTACACCTTC CASSPFSGLNYGYTF
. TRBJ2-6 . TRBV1 TGCACCAGCAGCCAAGTTGGTCGGGTGCCCCGTCAGAAGGTGCTCGGTGGGGCCAACGTCCTGACTTTC CTSSQVGRVPRQKVLGGANVLTF
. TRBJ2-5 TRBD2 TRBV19 TGTGCCAGTAGTATCCCAAGGACTAGCGGGCAACAAGAGACCCAGTACTTC CASSIPRTSGQQETQYF
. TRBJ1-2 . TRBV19 TGTGCCAGTGGGGAACAGGGTTTAGGGTTGGGCTATGGCTACACCTTC CASGEQGLGLGYGYTF
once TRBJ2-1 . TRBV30 TGTGCCCGGAGTCCACCCTCGGTTCATGAGCAGTTCTTC CARSPPSVHEQFF
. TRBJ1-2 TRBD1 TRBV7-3 TGTGCCAGCAGCTTAGGGCCGGGACAGGGACTGGTAGATGGCTACACCTTC CASSLGPGQGLVDGYTF
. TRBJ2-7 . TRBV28 TGTGCCAGCAGGAAGAACTACGAGCAGTACTTC CASRKNYEQYF
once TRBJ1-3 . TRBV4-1 TGCGCCAGCAGGGGCGTTGGGGGTGCCGGAAACACCATATATTTT CASRGVGGAGNTIYF
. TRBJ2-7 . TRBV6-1 TGTGCCAGCATAAGCGCGAGCTCCTACGAGCAGTACTTC CASISASSYEQYF
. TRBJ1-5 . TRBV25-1 TGTGCCAGCAGTGATCCAGGTTCAGGTCAGCCCCAGCATTTT CASSDPGSGQPQHF
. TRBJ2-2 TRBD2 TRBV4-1 TGCGCCAGCAGTCGAATGACTAGCGGGCCGCGGGAGCTGTTTTTT CASSRMTSGPRELFF
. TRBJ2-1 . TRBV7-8 TGTGCCAGCAACCCCTTAAGCTCCGGGAATTACAATGAGCAGTTCTTC CASNPLSSGNYNEQFF
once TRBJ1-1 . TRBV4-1 TGCGCCAGCAGCCCCTTTAGGGGTGGGGACACTGAAGCTTTCTTT CASSPFRGGDTEAFF
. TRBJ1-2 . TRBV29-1 TGCAGCGATTCCAGGGGAGATAACTATGGCTACACCTTC CSDSRGDNYGYTF
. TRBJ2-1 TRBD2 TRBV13 TGTGCCAGCAGCCCAGCCGGGTTGCTAGCGGATCCTTACAATGAGCAGTTCTTC CASSPAGLLADPYNEQFF
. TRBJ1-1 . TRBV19 TGTGCCAGTAGGAAACAGGGGAACACTGAAGCTTTCTTT CASRKQGNTEAFF
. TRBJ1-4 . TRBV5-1 TGCGCCAGTTCCAGGGCAACTAATGAAAAACTGTTTTTT CASSRATNEKLFF
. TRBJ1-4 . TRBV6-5 TGTGCCAGCAGTTACTCGACAGCGGGGTGGGATGAAAAACTGTTTTTT CASSYSTAGWDEKLFF
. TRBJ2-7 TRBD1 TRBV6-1 TGTGCCAGCACCCAACAGGGGCGACTTTCCTACGAGCAGTACTTC CASTQQGRLSYEQYF